This T cell receptor (beta chain) was identified in a study of technical replicates of blood from several donors. The protocol was immunoSEQ multiplex PCR, while the TCRdb copy is restricted to in-frame clones and leaves out a portion. The table has 83,000 or so clones, roughly 92% seen once. The CDR3 is made up of 19 amino acids. V lost 0 bases and J lost 1; bases outside the gene matches: 8. CDR1 and CDR2 from the germline V gene are SGHNT and YENEEA. The clonotype originates from a human donor in good health. The chain uses TRBV11-3 and TRBJ2-2; 10 bases line up with TRBD2. The source material was T cells isolated from PBMCs. The CDR3 sequence is CASSLERLAGEMNTGELFF. The CDR3 nucleotides are TGTGCCAGCAGCTTAGAACGGCTAGCGGGGGAAATGAACACCGGGGAGCTGTTTTTT.